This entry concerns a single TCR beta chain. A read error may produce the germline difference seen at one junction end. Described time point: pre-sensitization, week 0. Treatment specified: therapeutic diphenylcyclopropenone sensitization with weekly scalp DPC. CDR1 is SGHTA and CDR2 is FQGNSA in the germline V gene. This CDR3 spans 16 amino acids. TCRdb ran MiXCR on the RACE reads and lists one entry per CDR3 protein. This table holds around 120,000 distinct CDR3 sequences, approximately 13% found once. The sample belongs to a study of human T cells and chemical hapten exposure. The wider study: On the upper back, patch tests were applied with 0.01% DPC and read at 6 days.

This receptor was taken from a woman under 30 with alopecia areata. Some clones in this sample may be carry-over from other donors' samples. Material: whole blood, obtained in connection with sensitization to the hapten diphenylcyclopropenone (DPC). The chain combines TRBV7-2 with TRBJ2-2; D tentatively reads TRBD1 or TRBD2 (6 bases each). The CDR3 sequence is CASSLRGGSNTGELFF. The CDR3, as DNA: TGTGCCAGCAGCTTAAGAGGGGGGTCGAACACCGGGGAGCTTTTTTTT.